This record covers a single T cell receptor beta chain. The entry originates in a study of CD8 T cells in Susac syndrome. About the study: There were over five sequenced Susac syndrome patients with active disease and about eight in remission.

The authors sequenced TCR beta from blood CD8+ and CD4+ T cells. Isolation of CD8+ and CD4+ T cells was performed negatively, whereas enrichment of TEMRA cells was done by FACS. Trimming took off 6 bases at V and 9 bases at J, with 21 bases between the two ends. Per the germline V gene, CDR1 is MDHEN and CDR2 is SYDVKM. CDR3 length: 14 amino acids. The RNA input was about 0.5 to 1 ug, and it was reverse transcribed with random hexamers. A multiplex approach, immunoSEQ multiplex PCR, amplified TCR beta CDR3 across 54 Vbeta and 13 Jbeta. One entry per CDR3 protein results from TCRdb running MiXCR on the immunoSEQ multiplex PCR reads. The data hold 200,000 to 300,000 distinct CDR3 sequences, with 90% to 96% observed a single time.

V is TRBV28 and J is TRBJ2-7, with D unresolved. Input material: CD4+ T cells from PBMCs. This receptor was identified in a human donor with Susac syndrome. CDR3 sequence (DNA): TGTGCCAGCAGGCCAAGCCAGGACCGCCCGGGGCAGTACTTC. Amino acid sequence: CASRPSQDRPGQYF.